What follows are 24 T cell receptor beta chains derived from one specimen sequenced in a study of shared clonotypes between healthy human individuals. The data were produced by immunoSEQ multiplex PCR, yet TCRdb's version contains in-frame clones alone and is incomplete. This table holds 2 million to 2.5 million clones, just over 90% found once. Sequencing was carried out using naive CD4+ T cells from PBMCs. The subset was: CD45RA+ positively selected. The receptors derive from a young man in good health. Some clones in this sample may be carry-over from other donors' samples.

The rearrangement uses TRBV6-6 and TRBJ2-1; D is undetermined. The germline V and J ends were trimmed by 5 bases and 3 bases, with 2 bases remaining between them. The V gene's germline CDR1 is MNHNY and CDR2 SVGAGI (reference sequence). The CDR3 length is 11 residues. The CDR3 DNA reads TGTGCCAGCAGTGTCTACAATGAGCAGTTCTTC. Translated, it gives CASSVYNEQFF.

The chain joins TRBV28 to TRBJ1-5; perhaps TRBD1 as D (6 bases). Germline CDR1 reads MDHEN; CDR2 reads SYDVKM. This CDR3 is built from 14 residues. V lost 6 bases, J lost 6 bases, and 15 bases lay in between. The CDR3 bases are TGTGCCAGCAGCGAACAGGGAGACGGTCAGCCCCAGCATTTT. Protein sequence: CASSEQGDGQPQHF. Full variable domain (missing parts from reference TRBV28 and TRBJ1-5): DVKVTQSSRYLVKRTGEKVFLECVQDMDHENMFWYRQDPGLGLRLIYFSYDVKMKEKGDIPEGYSVSREKKERFSLILESASTNQTSMYLCASSEQGDGQPQHFGDGTRLSIL.

This clone was found once. The genes are TRBV7-9 and TRBJ2-7; 7 nucleotides match TRBD1. The CDR3 sequence is 14 residues long. V shed 4 bases and J 6 bases; nucleotides not matched to a gene: 9. The V gene's germline CDR1 is SEHNR and CDR2 FQNEAQ (reference sequence). The CDR3 region is CASSSRGAGGEQYF. The CDR3 nucleotides are TGTGCCAGCAGCTCCCGAGGGGCAGGGGGCGAGCAGTACTTC.

The rearrangement joins TRBV2 to TRBJ2-7; D uncertain. The CDR3 loop spans 15 amino acids. The germline V and J ends were trimmed by 2 bases and 5 bases, with 16 bases remaining between them. Germline assignment: CDR1 SNHLY and CDR2 FYNNEI. The chain's CDR3 is CASSEYNTAGHEQYF. As DNA, the CDR3 is TGTGCCAGCAGTGAATATAACACCGCCGGGCACGAGCAGTACTTC.

This clone was counted only a few times. Other DNA sequences in the sample encode the same CDR3. This sequence joins TRBV6-1 and TRBJ1-5; D ambiguous. This CDR3 contains 14 residues. Germline lookup yields CDR1 MNHNS and CDR2 SASEGT. V was cut by 1 base and J by 1 base, with 5 bases left in between. The chain's CDR3 is CASSEGQSNQPQHF. DNA for the CDR3: TGTGCCAGCAGTGAAGGGCAGAGCAATCAGCCCCAGCATTTT.

With respect to this clone: Other DNA variants within this sample encode the same CDR3. V usage is TRBV28 and J usage is TRBJ1-3; 9 bases fit TRBD1. There are 13 residues in the CDR3. The germline gives CDR1 MDHEN, CDR2 SYDVKM. V shed 5 bases, J shed 8 bases, and the junction held 4 bases outside the gene matches. CDR3 protein: CASSPGQGYTIYF. DNA of the CDR3: TGTGCCAGCAGTCCGGGACAGGGCTACACCATATATTTT.

This clone has only one observation. The chain has TRBV6-1 and TRBJ1-5; no firm D call. The CDR3 length is 15 residues. Germline loops: CDR1 MNHNS, CDR2 SASEGT. V lost 4 bases and J lost 1, with 11 bases in between. The CDR3 is CASSGPVGSNQPQHF. CDR3 coding DNA: TGTGCCAGCAGTGGCCCCGTGGGCAGCAATCAGCCCCAGCATTTT.

The chain links TRBV30 to TRBJ1-3, with 8 bases lining up with TRBD1. J gave up 8 bases and V 3 bases, and 12 bases lay outside the gene matches. CDR1 is GTSNPN, CDR2 SVGIG, per germline (reference sequence). The CDR3 covers 15 residues. The CDR3 is CAWSEGQAEGYTIYF. The CDR3 DNA sequence: TGTGCCTGGAGCGAGGGACAGGCAGAGGGCTACACCATATATTTT.

The V gene is TRBV10-1, the J gene TRBJ2-7; D is unresolved. Germline CDR1 and CDR2: WNHNN and SYGVQD (reference sequence). This CDR3 has 13 amino acids. Deletions cut 3 bases from V and 2 bases from J, with 8 bases between. This CDR3 is CASSESPTYEQYF. The DNA for the CDR3 is TGCGCCAGCAGTGAATCACCCACCTACGAGCAGTACTTC.

The chain carries TRBV5-1 and TRBJ2-1, with D hard to call. CDR1 is SGHRS and CDR2 is YFSETQ in the germline V gene. Trimming left V 5 bases short and J 0 bases short, with 12 bases between. The length of the CDR3 is 15 residues. Here the CDR3 reads CASRVAGHSYNEQFF. CDR3 nucleotides: TGCGCCAGCAGAGTTGCCGGCCACTCCTACAATGAGCAGTTCTTC.

In this sample, this clone turned up once. The chain is built from TRBV5-6 and TRBJ2-3; no definite D call. The CDR3 consists of 13 residues. In germline, CDR1 is SGHDT, CDR2 YYEEEE. V was pared by 3 bases and J by 4 bases, with 9 bases between. DNA for the CDR3: TGTGCCAGCAGCTCGATTCCCGCAGATACGCAGTATTTT. It yields the protein CASSSIPADTQYF.

V usage is TRBV28 and J usage is TRBJ2-2; D is perhaps TRBD2 (5 bases). Per germline, CDR1 MDHEN and CDR2 SYDVKM. This CDR3 is built from 14 residues. The V gene lost 6 bases and the J gene lost 5 bases, with 13 bases spanning the gap. The CDR3 here is CASSDSRGTGELFF. As DNA, the CDR3 is TGTGCCAGCAGCGATAGTCGGGGTACCGGGGAGCTGTTTTTT.

This clone was recorded once. The genes are TRBV5-5 and TRBJ2-3; D not certain. CDR3 length: 14 residues. Germline V CDR1 and CDR2: SGHKS, YYEKEE (reference sequence). Between the trimmed V and J ends, which lost 4 bases and 2 bases, there was a span of 11 bases. CDR3 amino acids: CASSLGYITDTQYF. The CDR3 DNA sequence: TGTGCCAGCAGCCTCGGGTACATCACAGATACGCAGTATTTT.

This chain joins TRBV5-1 and TRBJ2-1, with 8 bases fitting TRBD2. The CDR3 extends over 17 amino acids. Germline assignment: CDR1 SGHRS and CDR2 YFSETQ. Losses at the gene ends were 7 bases for V and 6 bases for J; bases not matched to a gene: 18. CDR3 coding DNA: TGCGCCAGCGAGCGGGGGTTAGCGGGACGTGGCTCCAATGAGCAGTTCTTC. Its protein product is CASERGLAGRGSNEQFF.

With regard to this clone: This sample also contains other DNA sequences that code for the same CDR3. This chain links TRBV2 with TRBJ2-2, with D possibly being TRBD1 (6 bases). The CDR3 is 16 residues long. Per germline, CDR1 SNHLY and CDR2 FYNNEI. Trimming cost V 6 bases and J 0 bases, with 14 bases left between them. The CDR3: CASRAPGTPNTGELFF. The DNA of the CDR3 is TGTGCCAGCAGGGCGCCCGGGACACCGAACACCGGGGAGCTGTTTTTT.

The chain is built from TRBV14 and TRBJ1-5; 7 bases match TRBD1. The V and J ends lost 8 bases and 4 bases, in that order; junction bases with no gene match: 8. Germline V gene sequence: CDR1 SGHDN, CDR2 FVKESK. The CDR3 spans 14 residues. CDR3 loop: CASSQTGRNQPQHF. DNA of the CDR3: TGTGCCAGCTCCCAGACAGGGAGGAATCAGCCCCAGCATTTT.

The J gene is TRBJ2-3, the V gene TRBV4-1; 10 positions agree with TRBD1. V trimming: 3 bases; J trimming: 5 bases; junction bases outside the gene matches: 8. The germline V gene has CDR1 MGHRA and CDR2 YSYEKL. This CDR3 comprises 16 residues. The DNA for the CDR3 is TGCGCCAGCAGCCAGCCGGGACAGGGGTGGAGAGATACGCAGTATTTT. Translating it yields CASSQPGQGWRDTQYF.

V usage is TRBV5-4 and J usage is TRBJ2-3, with 14 bases aligning to TRBD2. CDR3 length: 17 residues. Per the germline V gene, CDR1 is SGHNT and CDR2 is YYREEE (reference sequence). The ends lost 4 bases at V and 3 bases at J; junction bases unmatched: 7. The CDR3 reads CASSRPGLAGETDTQYF. The CDR3 DNA follows: TGTGCCAGCAGCCGACCGGGACTAGCGGGAGAGACAGATACGCAGTATTTT.

This chain links TRBV11-1 with TRBJ2-7, with D tentatively TRBD1 (6 bases). This CDR3 region has 15 residues. Trimming removed 5 bases at V and 2 bases at J, with 16 bases between. Germline values: CDR1 SGHAT, CDR2 FQDESV (reference sequence). The CDR3 sequence is CASSRINRATYEQYF. CDR3 DNA sequence: TGTGCCAGCAGCCGGATTAACAGGGCTACCTACGAGCAGTACTTC.

V gene TRBV27 combines with J gene TRBJ2-4; no clear D gene. V dropped 5 bases and J dropped 2 bases, with 22 bases sitting between them. The germline V gene encodes CDR1 MNHEY and CDR2 SMNVEV (reference sequence). The CDR3 contains 18 residues. The DNA of the CDR3 is TGTGCCAGCAGTCCTATTTCTAGGGCCTCAGTAACCAAAAACATTCAGTACTTC. Translation: CASSPISRASVTKNIQYF.

J is TRBJ2-5 and V is TRBV7-9, with 10 bases that match TRBD2. V was pared by 1 base and J by 3 bases, with 8 bases of the junction left unmatched. This CDR3 has 17 amino acids. Germline V gives CDR1 SEHNR, CDR2 FQNEAQ (reference sequence). DNA for the CDR3: TGTGCCAGCAGCTTAGGGACTAGCGGCCTGTGGGAAGAGACCCAGTACTTC. Residues: CASSLGTSGLWEETQYF.

The chain links TRBV6-4 to TRBJ1-1; D remains unclear. V shed 9 bases and J shed 7 bases, with 3 bases lying between them. In germline, CDR1 is MRHNA, CDR2 SNTAGT. The CDR3 is 8 amino acids. This CDR3 is CARHEAFF. CDR3 nucleotides: TGTGCCAGACATGAAGCTTTCTTT.

The rearrangement uses TRBV5-6 and TRBJ2-7; 9 bases fit TRBD1. The junction had 11 bases not matched to a gene; V was cut back by 3 bases and J by 7 bases. The CDR3 length is 15 residues. Germline V gene lookup returns CDR1 SGHDT and CDR2 YYEEEE. The CDR3 loop is CASSWGTGIPGEQYF. The CDR3, as DNA: TGTGCCAGCAGCTGGGGGACAGGGATCCCAGGGGAGCAGTACTTC.

This clone appeared once. This sample also contains other DNA sequences that code for the same CDR3. The rearrangement uses TRBV5-1 and TRBJ2-7; TRBD1 agrees at 10 bases. Germline CDR1 reads SGHRS; CDR2 reads YFSETQ. The CDR3 has 15 residues. The J segment lost 1 base and the V segment lost 2 bases, leaving 3 bases of the junction unmatched. In DNA form, the CDR3 reads TGCGCCAGCAGCTTAAGGGACAGGGGATCCTACGAGCAGTACTTC. Its translation: CASSLRDRGSYEQYF.